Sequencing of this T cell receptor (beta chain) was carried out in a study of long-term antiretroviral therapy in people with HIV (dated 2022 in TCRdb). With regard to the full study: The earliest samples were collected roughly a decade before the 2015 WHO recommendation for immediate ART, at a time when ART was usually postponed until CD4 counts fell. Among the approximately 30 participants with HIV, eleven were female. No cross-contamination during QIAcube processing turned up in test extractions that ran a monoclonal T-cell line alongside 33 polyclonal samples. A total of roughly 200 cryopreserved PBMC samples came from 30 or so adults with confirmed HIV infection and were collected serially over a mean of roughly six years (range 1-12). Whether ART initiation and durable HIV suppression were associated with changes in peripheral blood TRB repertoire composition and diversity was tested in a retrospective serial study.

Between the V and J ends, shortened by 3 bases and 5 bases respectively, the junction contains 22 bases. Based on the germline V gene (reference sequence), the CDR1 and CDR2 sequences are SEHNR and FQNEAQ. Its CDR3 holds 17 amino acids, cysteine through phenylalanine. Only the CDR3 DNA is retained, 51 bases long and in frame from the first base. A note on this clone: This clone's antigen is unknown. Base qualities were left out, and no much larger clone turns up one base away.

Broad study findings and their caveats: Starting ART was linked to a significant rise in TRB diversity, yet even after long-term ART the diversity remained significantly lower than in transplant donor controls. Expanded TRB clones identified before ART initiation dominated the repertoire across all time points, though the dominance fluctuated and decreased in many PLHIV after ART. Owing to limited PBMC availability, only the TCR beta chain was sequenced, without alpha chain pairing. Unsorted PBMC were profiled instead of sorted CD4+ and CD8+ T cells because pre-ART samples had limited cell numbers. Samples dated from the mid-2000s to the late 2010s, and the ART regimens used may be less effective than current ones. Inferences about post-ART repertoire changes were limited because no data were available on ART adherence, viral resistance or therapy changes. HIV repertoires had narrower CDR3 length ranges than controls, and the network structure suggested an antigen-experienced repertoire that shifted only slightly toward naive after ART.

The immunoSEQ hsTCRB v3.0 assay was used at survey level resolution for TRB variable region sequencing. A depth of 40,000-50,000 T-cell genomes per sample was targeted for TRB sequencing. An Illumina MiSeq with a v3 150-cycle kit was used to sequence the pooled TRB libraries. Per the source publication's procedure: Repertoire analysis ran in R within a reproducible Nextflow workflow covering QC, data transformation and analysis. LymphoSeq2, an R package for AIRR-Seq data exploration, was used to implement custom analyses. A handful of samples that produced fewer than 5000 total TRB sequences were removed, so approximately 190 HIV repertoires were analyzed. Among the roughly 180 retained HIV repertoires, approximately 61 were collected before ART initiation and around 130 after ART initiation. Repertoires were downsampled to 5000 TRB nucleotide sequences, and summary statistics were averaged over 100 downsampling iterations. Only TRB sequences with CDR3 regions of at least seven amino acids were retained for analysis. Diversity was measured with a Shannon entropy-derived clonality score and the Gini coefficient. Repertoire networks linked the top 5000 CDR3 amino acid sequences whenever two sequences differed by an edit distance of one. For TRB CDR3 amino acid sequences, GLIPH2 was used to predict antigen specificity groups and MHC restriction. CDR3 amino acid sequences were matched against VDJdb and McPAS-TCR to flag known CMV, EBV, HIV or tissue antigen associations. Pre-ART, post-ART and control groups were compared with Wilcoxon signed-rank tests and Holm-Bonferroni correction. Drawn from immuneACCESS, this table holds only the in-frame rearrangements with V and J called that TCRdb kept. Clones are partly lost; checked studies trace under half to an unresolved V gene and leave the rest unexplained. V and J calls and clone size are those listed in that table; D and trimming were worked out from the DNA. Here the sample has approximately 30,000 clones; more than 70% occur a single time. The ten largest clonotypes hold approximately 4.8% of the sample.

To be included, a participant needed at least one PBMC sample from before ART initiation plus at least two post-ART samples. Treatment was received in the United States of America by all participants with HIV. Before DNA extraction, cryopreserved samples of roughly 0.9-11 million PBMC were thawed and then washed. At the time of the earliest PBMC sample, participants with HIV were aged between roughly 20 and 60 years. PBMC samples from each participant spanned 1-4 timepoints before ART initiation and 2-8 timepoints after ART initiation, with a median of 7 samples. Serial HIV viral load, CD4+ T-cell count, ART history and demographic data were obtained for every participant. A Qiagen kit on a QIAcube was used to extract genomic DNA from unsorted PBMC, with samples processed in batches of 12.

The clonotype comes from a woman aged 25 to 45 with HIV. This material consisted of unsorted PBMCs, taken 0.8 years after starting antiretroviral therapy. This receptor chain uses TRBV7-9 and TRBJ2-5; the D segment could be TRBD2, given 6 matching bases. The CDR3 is CASSFSGRGLPRETQYF. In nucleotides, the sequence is TGTGCCAGCAGCTTTTCGGGGCGGGGCCTCCCCCGCGAGACCCAGTACTTC.